A single sample gave rise to the 25 T cell receptor beta chains below, sequenced in a study of T-cell memory formation after mild COVID-19. TCRdb ran MiXCR on the 5' RACE reads and lists one entry per CDR3 protein. The sample holds a few hundred thousand distinct CDR3 sequences, 20% to 30% seen once. Material: PBMCs or a T cell subset sorted from them (not recorded which). These receptors all stem from an adult woman who had mild COVID-19 (a few samples of this study predate the infection). Cell type and time point are not known.

This clonotype was seen a handful of times. V and J are TRBV29-1 and TRBJ2-5, with D perhaps assigned TRBD1 or TRBD2 (6 bases each). Trimming cost V 5 bases and J 5 bases, with 12 bases left between them. This CDR3 comprises 12 residues. Per germline, CDR1 SQVTM and CDR2 ANQGSEA. CDR3 DNA: TGCAGCGTTCGGAGGGGGTCGGAGACCCAGTACTTC. It specifies CSVRRGSETQYF.

The chain combines TRBV14 with TRBJ2-7, with 9 positions matching TRBD1. Losses at the gene ends were 4 bases for V and 6 bases for J; bases not matched to a gene: 10. The CDR3 loop spans 15 amino acids. Germline V gene data show CDR1 as SGHDN and CDR2 as FVKESK. CDR3 sequence reads: CASSPGRDRVTEQYF. CDR3 nucleotide sequence: TGTGCCAGCAGCCCGGGACGGGACAGGGTCACCGAGCAGTACTTC.

The chain is built from TRBV20-1 and TRBJ1-2; weak D call: TRBD1 (5 bases). CDR3 size: 13 residues. V lost 3 bases and J lost 8, with 16 bases in between. Germline CDR1 is DFQATT and CDR2 is SNEGSKA (reference sequence). CDR3 coding DNA: TGCAGTGCTAGCCTCGGCAGGGCGAAGGGCTACACCTTC. As protein: CSASLGRAKGYTF.

The chain links TRBV5-1 to TRBJ2-7; TRBD2 matches at 16 bases. The CDR3 is 17 amino acids. The trim removed 5 bases at V and 4 bases at J, leaving 9 bases unmatched. Germline V gives CDR1 SGHRS, CDR2 YFSETQ. The DNA for the CDR3 is TGCGCCAGCAGATATGGGACTAGCGGGAGGGCGCCATACGAGCAGTACTTC. Translation: CASRYGTSGRAPYEQYF.

This clonotype was found a few times. This sequence joins TRBV5-5 and TRBJ1-4; no definite D call. This CDR3 region has 16 residues. CDR1 and CDR2 (germline): SGHKS, YYEKEE (reference sequence). V was clipped by 3 bases and J by 11 bases, with 23 bases between them. CDR3 bases: TGTGCCAGCAGCTCTAATCGGACCGACGATCCACGGAAACTGTTTTTT. Translated, it gives CASSSNRTDDPRKLFF.

The V and J genes are TRBV7-2 and TRBJ2-2; 7 bases align to TRBD2. The V gene end was trimmed by 2 bases and the J gene end by 5 bases; junction bases not matched to a gene: 5. This CDR3 is built from 15 residues. The germline V gene has CDR1 SGHTA and CDR2 FQGNSA. The CDR3 nucleotides read TGTGCCAGCAGCTTACAGACTAGCTGGACCGGGGAGCTGTTTTTT. Protein sequence: CASSLQTSWTGELFF.

This chain uses TRBV30 with TRBJ2-7; D remains unclear. V lost 2 bases to trimming and J lost 5 bases, with 7 bases between them. Per the germline V gene, CDR1 is GTSNPN and CDR2 is SVGIG (reference sequence). The CDR3 totals 11 residues. The CDR3 region has the DNA TGTGCCTGGAGTATAGCCCACGAGCAGTACTTC. It encodes CAWSIAHEQYF.

This clonotype has only a few counts. The chain employs TRBV19 and TRBJ2-3; TRBD2 matches 11 bases. The CDR3 is 15 residues long. From germline, CDR1 is LNHDA and CDR2 SQIVND (reference sequence). The junction had 6 bases not matched to a gene; V was cut back by 10 bases and J by 0 bases. CDR3 amino acids: CATRRTSGSTDTQYF. The DNA for the CDR3 is TGTGCCACGAGGAGGACTAGCGGGAGCACAGATACGCAGTATTTT.

This clonotype was seen a handful of times. CDR3 sequence: CASSPEPSGGPREQFF. CDR3 in DNA: TGTGCCAGCAGCCCAGAGCCTAGCGGGGGGCCGCGAGAGCAGTTCTTC. V is TRBV9 and J is TRBJ2-1, with 11 bases identical to TRBD2. The CDR3 sequence is 16 residues long. Germline V CDR1 and CDR2: SGDLS, YYNGEE. Trimming removed 4 bases from V and 10 bases from J; junction bases left unmatched: 13.

V and J are TRBV5-5 and TRBJ1-6; maybe TRBD1 (5 bases). CDR3 length equals 17 residues. Deletions cut 0 bases from V and 0 bases from J, with 10 bases between. CDR1 SGHKS and CDR2 YYEKEE come from the germline V gene (reference sequence). CDR3 in amino acids: CASSLAGSSSYNSPLHF. The CDR3, as DNA: TGTGCCAGCAGCTTGGCAGGGTCGAGCTCCTATAATTCACCCCTCCACTTT.

In its sample, this clonotype was seen a few times. V usage is TRBV12-3 or TRBV12-4 and J usage is TRBJ2-7; TRBD1 matches 9 bases. V lost 1 base and J lost 6; bases outside the gene matches: 7. This CDR3 region has 15 residues. CDR3 coding DNA: TGTGCCAGCAGTTTAGGGGGACAGGGTAGTGGCGAGCAGTACTTC. It encodes CASSLGGQGSGEQYF.

The gene calls are TRBV30 and TRBJ2-3, with D possibly matching TRBD1 (6 bases). Germline V gene sequence: CDR1 GTSNPN, CDR2 SVGIG (reference sequence). This CDR3 comprises 14 residues. V lost 3 bases, J lost 5 bases, and 15 bases lay in between. CDR3 region: CAWSLGGGGDTQYF. The CDR3 DNA reads TGTGCCTGGAGCCTAGGGGGTGGAGGAGATACGCAGTATTTT.

This clonotype has a handful of counts. The chain links TRBV6-1 to TRBJ2-7; 8 nucleotides match TRBD1. The ends lost 2 bases at V and 3 bases at J; junction bases unmatched: 6. The CDR3 has 15 residues. Germline assignment: CDR1 MNHNS and CDR2 SASEGT. CDR3 sequence (DNA): TGTGCCAGCAGTGAAAGTAGAACAGGGGGCTACGAGCAGTACTTC. Protein sequence: CASSESRTGGYEQYF.

This clonotype was seen only a few times. V and J are TRBV20-1 and TRBJ2-7; D might be TRBD1 or TRBD2, each matching 6 bases. Germline V gives CDR1 DFQATT, CDR2 SNEGSKA (reference sequence). Deletions cut 0 bases from V and 3 bases from J, with 15 bases between. The CDR3 is 15 residues long. The CDR3 loop is CSARDSRGVLYEQYF. The CDR3 coding sequence is TGCAGTGCTAGAGATAGTAGGGGGGTACTCTACGAGCAGTACTTC.

The rearrangement links TRBV29-1 to TRBJ1-5, with TRBD1 matching over 7 bases. The trim removed 8 bases at V and 0 bases at J, leaving 13 bases unmatched. The CDR3 sequence is 16 residues long. Germline CDR1 and CDR2: SQVTM and ANQGSEA. This CDR3 reads CSLRTGPIHSNQPQHF. The CDR3 nucleotides read TGCAGCTTACGGACAGGCCCTATACATAGCAATCAGCCCCAGCATTTT.

In its sample, this clonotype was seen a few times. V and J are TRBV20-1 and TRBJ1-6, with a possible D match to TRBD1 (5 bases). The CDR3 has 14 amino acids. Germline assignment: CDR1 DFQATT and CDR2 SNEGSKA (reference sequence). Deletions cut 3 bases from V and 8 bases from J, with 14 bases between. For the CDR3, the DNA is TGCAGTGCTAGCCCCGGGACGAGGGATTCACCCCTCCACTTT. As protein: CSASPGTRDSPLHF.

The chain combines TRBV25-1 with TRBJ2-5; weak D call: TRBD1 (6 bases). CDR3 length equals 12 residues. The germline gives CDR1 MGHDK, CDR2 SYGVNS. Deletions cut 11 bases from V and 5 bases from J, with 15 bases between. The CDR3: CASCQGWETQYF. As DNA, the CDR3 is TGTGCCTCCTGCCAGGGGTGGGAGACCCAGTACTTC.

This clonotype was observed a few times. The chain employs TRBV12-5 and TRBJ1-1; D might be TRBD1 (6 bases). There are 16 residues in the CDR3. Trimming cost V 2 bases and J 0 bases, with 13 bases left between them. The germline V gene has CDR1 LGHNT and CDR2 FRNRAP. This CDR3 reads CASGLIVQGLNTEAFF. The CDR3 DNA follows: TGTGCTAGTGGTTTGATCGTACAGGGCCTGAACACTGAAGCTTTCTTT.

This clonotype turned up a few times. This chain uses TRBV12-5 with TRBJ2-3, with D perhaps TRBD2 (6 bases). The CDR3 has 13 residues. CDR1 and CDR2 from the germline V gene are LGHNT and FRNRAP. V lost 2 bases to trimming and J lost 11 bases, with 14 bases between them. The CDR3 protein is CASGLSGESVQYF. Written as DNA, the CDR3 is TGTGCTAGTGGTTTGTCGGGAGAGTCTGTGCAGTATTTT.

This clonotype was observed once. CDR3 region: CASSQGNKVYEQYF. CDR3 DNA sequence: TGTGCCAGCAGCCAAGGTAACAAAGTCTACGAGCAGTACTTC. J is TRBJ2-7 and V is TRBV14; no clear D. In germline, CDR1 is SGHDN, CDR2 FVKESK. V lost 1 base and J lost 3, with 10 bases in between. This CDR3 has 14 residues.

This sequence joins TRBV7-3 and TRBJ2-1, with D possibly matching TRBD2 (6 bases). V dropped 2 bases and J dropped 8 bases, with 13 bases sitting between them. CDR1 is SGHTA and CDR2 is FQGTGA in the germline V gene. The CDR3 extends over 14 amino acids. CDR3 bases: TGTGCCAGCAGCTTAGCGGGGATGATGGATGAGCAGTTCTTC. This translates into CASSLAGMMDEQFF.

V usage is TRBV6-5 and J usage is TRBJ2-1; 9 bases agree with TRBD2. The V segment lost 5 bases and the J segment 6 bases; nucleotides outside the gene matches: 11. CDR1 MNHEY and CDR2 SVGAGI come from the germline V gene. The CDR3 runs to 16 residues. The CDR3 loop reads CASSRPSSGIGNEQFF. In DNA, the CDR3 is TGTGCCAGCAGTCGACCGTCTAGCGGGATTGGCAATGAGCAGTTCTTC.

This clonotype was seen a handful of times. The V gene is TRBV12-3 or TRBV12-4, the J gene TRBJ2-3, with 8 positions matching TRBD1. Trimming removed 6 bases from V and 2 bases from J; junction bases left unmatched: 4. The CDR3 has 14 residues. DNA for the CDR3: TGTGCCAGCAGCTCGACAGGGGACACAGATACGCAGTATTTT. It encodes CASSSTGDTDTQYF.

This clonotype was counted once. This chain uses TRBV4-1 with TRBJ1-1, with 9 bases that match TRBD1. J lost 12 bases, V lost 3 bases, and 5 bases had no gene match. The CDR3 contains 12 residues. Germline CDR1 and CDR2: MGHRA and YSYEKL. CDR3 residues: CASSQGTGKTFF. The CDR3 region has the DNA TGCGCCAGCAGCCAGGGGACAGGGAAAACTTTCTTT.

This clonotype was detected a few times. The J gene is TRBJ1-6, the V gene TRBV9, with a possible D match to TRBD1 (6 bases). Trimming removed 4 bases at V and 7 bases at J, with 12 bases between. The germline CDR1 and CDR2 sequences are SGDLS and YYNGEE. The CDR3 sequence is 14 residues long. The CDR3 DNA reads as TGTGCCAGCAGCACCCGGACAGAAAATTCACCCCTCCACTTT. As protein: CASSTRTENSPLHF.